A selection of T cell receptor beta chains follows, all from one sample in a study of shared clonotypes between healthy human individuals. Only in-frame clones appear in the TCRdb table, and some are missing; sequencing was by immunoSEQ multiplex PCR. Altogether about 380,000 clones are present, 90% to 97% being singletons, with the ten largest covering about 0.32%. Sequencing used memory CD8+ T cells sorted from blood. The receptors shown here come from a man aged 25 to 40 in good health. Both conserved end residues are part of each CDR3. A D gene is named only where the DNA matches it firmly. Rows may omit the clone size; those that give it use once, few, many or a size class.

size	D	V	J	DNA	CDR3
-	-	TRBV7-9	TRBJ2-5	TGTGCCAGCAGCTTACAGTACCAAGAGACCCAGTACTTC	CASSLQYQETQYF
-	-	TRBV6-1	TRBJ1-3	TGTGCCAGCAGTGAAGCTGCGTTGCGCAACACCATATATTTT	CASSEAALRNTIYF
-	TRBD2	TRBV7-9	TRBJ2-3	TGTGCCAGCAGGTGGACTAGCGTTGATACGCAGTATTTT	CASRWTSVDTQYF
-	TRBD2	TRBV19	TRBJ2-1	TGTGCCAGTAGTATAAGGACTAGCGGGATCGATGAGCAGTTCTTC	CASSIRTSGIDEQFF
-	TRBD2	TRBV6-1	TRBJ2-3	TGTGCCAGCAGTGAAAGGAGGGGGACTAGCGGGACGAAAACAGATACGCAGTATTTT	CASSERRGTSGTKTDTQYF
-	-	TRBV30	TRBJ1-5	TGTGCCTGGAGTGAAATCCCAAATCAGCCCCAGCATTTT	CAWSEIPNQPQHF
-	-	TRBV7-9	TRBJ1-3	TGTGCCAGCAGCACAGGAAACACCATATATTTT	CASSTGNTIYF
once	-	TRBV28	TRBJ2-2	TGTGCCAGCAGTTTATGGGTAGCCACCGGGGAGCTGTTTTTT	CASSLWVATGELFF
-	-	TRBV5-1	TRBJ1-1	TGCGCCAGCAGCCCACGGGGGGTGACTCCTGAAGCTTTCTTT	CASSPRGVTPEAFF
-	-	TRBV5-4	TRBJ2-4	TGTGCCAGCAGCTTAAGTGCCACCATTCAGTACTTC	CASSLSATIQYF
-	-	TRBV10-3	TRBJ2-2	TGTGCCATCAGTGACTTCACCGGGGAGCTGTTTTTT	CAISDFTGELFF
-	-	TRBV7-6	TRBJ1-3	TGTGCCAGCAGCTTGGTCGACTCTGGAAACACCATATATTTT	CASSLVDSGNTIYF
once	TRBD2	TRBV12-5	TRBJ2-1	TGTGCTAGTGGTTTGGCCTGGACGGGACTAGGAAGTAATGAGCAGTTCTTC	CASGLAWTGLGSNEQFF
-	-	TRBV15	TRBJ2-2	TGTGCCACCAGCAGAGGTGGCGGCAACACCGGGGAGCTGTTTTTT	CATSRGGGNTGELFF
once	TRBD1	TRBV4-2	TRBJ2-3	TGTGCCAGCAGCCAGGGACAGGGGGCAGGAGATACGCAGTATTTT	CASSQGQGAGDTQYF
-	TRBD1	TRBV28	TRBJ2-7	TGTGCCAGCAGTGGGGACAGTACAACCTACGAGCAGTACTTC	CASSGDSTTYEQYF
-	TRBD2	TRBV7-6	TRBJ2-1	TGTGCCACCGACCCCATAGGTCTAGCGGGAGTCCCATTTTTCTCCTACAATGAGCAGTTCTTC	CATDPIGLAGVPFFSYNEQFF
-	-	TRBV16	TRBJ1-2	TGTGCCAGCAGCCAATCCGGCAGGGTCCATGGCTACACCTTC	CASSQSGRVHGYTF
-	TRBD2	TRBV6-5	TRBJ2-4	TGTGCCAGCAAGGGACTAGCGGGGGAAAACATTCAGTACTTC	CASKGLAGENIQYF
-	TRBD1	TRBV19	TRBJ1-4	TGTGCCAGTAGTCAGGGGGCCACAACTAATGAAAAACTGTTTTTT	CASSQGATTNEKLFF
-	-	TRBV7-9	TRBJ1-2	TGTGCCAGCAGCTTTGACAGCTACTATGGCTACACCTTC	CASSFDSYYGYTF
-	TRBD2	TRBV10-1	TRBJ2-5	TGCGCCAGCAGTGTCTCTAGCGGGAGTGGTGAGACCCAGTACTTC	CASSVSSGSGETQYF
-	TRBD1	TRBV4-1	TRBJ1-4	TGCGCCAGCAGCTTGACGGACAGGTTCGAAAAACTGTTTTTT	CASSLTDRFEKLFF
-	TRBD2	TRBV19	TRBJ2-7	TGTGCCAGTAGTATGGGGGCGGGAGGTTCCTACGAGCAGTACTTC	CASSMGAGGSYEQYF
-	TRBD1	TRBV7-9	TRBJ1-4	TGTGCCAGCAGCTTCCCCCGACAGGGAACTAATGAAAAACTGTTTTTT	CASSFPRQGTNEKLFF
-	TRBD2	TRBV18	TRBJ2-1	TGTGCCAGCTCACCAAATCCGACTAGCGGGAGTGGGCATGAGCAGTTCTTC	CASSPNPTSGSGHEQFF
-	-	TRBV27	TRBJ1-1	TGTGCCAGCAGTTTAAGACTGATGAACACTGAAGCTTTCTTT	CASSLRLMNTEAFF
-	TRBD2	TRBV28	TRBJ2-7	TGTGCCAGCAGTAGGACTAGCGGCTCCTACGAGCAGTACTTC	CASSRTSGSYEQYF
-	-	TRBV28	TRBJ2-5	TGTGCCAGCAGTTCACAGGGCGGGAGAGAGACCCAGTACTTC	CASSSQGGRETQYF